This TCR beta chain was obtained from a study of CD8 T cells in Susac syndrome. The length of the CDR3 is 15 residues. V was clipped by 7 bases and J by 4 bases, with 20 bases between them. Germline V gene lookup returns CDR1 MDHEN and CDR2 SYDVKM. Sequencing of TCR beta was performed on blood CD8+ and CD4+ T cells. Negative isolation was used for CD8+ and CD4+ T cells and FACS enrichment for TEMRA cells. RNA amounts of about 0.45 to 1 ug underwent reverse transcription with random hexamers. The method of amplification for TCR beta CDR3 was immunoSEQ multiplex PCR, covering 54 Vbeta and 13 Jbeta. TCRdb re-called the immunoSEQ multiplex PCR reads through MiXCR, storing one row per CDR3 protein. Of 90,000 to 150,000 distinct CDR3 sequences listed, 92% are singletons.

The sequenced material came from CD8+ T cells from PBMCs. V gene TRBV28 combines with J gene TRBJ2-7, with TRBD2 as a possible D gene (6 bases). The source is a human donor in good health. The CDR3 DNA sequence: TGTGCCAGCACCGTTTATATGTCTGCGGGGTACGAGCAGTACTTC. Encoded protein: CASTVYMSAGYEQYF.